These T cell receptor beta chains were read from a single sample in a study of T cells in localized non-small cell lung cancer. Assay: immunoSEQ multiplex PCR; the TCRdb copy retains only in-frame clones and omits some. The sample has over 20,000 clones, roughly 86% seen once; the top ten hold roughly 30%. The specimen comprised peripheral blood mononuclear cells, sampled before any cancer treatment. These receptors all come from a male donor at least 60 years old with stage II lung adenocarcinoma. The CDR3 runs from the conserved cysteine through the conserved F or W. D genes are given only for firm matches. Rows may omit the clone size; those that give it use once, few, many or a size class.

clone_size cdr3_length d_call j_call v_call cdr3_nt cdr3_aa
- 15 - TRBJ1-1 TRBV7-3 TGTGCCAGCAGCTTAATGGGATCCGGGAACACTGAAGCTTTCTTT CASSLMGSGNTEAFF
- 15 - TRBJ1-5 TRBV4-1 TGCGCCAGCAGCCAAACAATCTTGGGCAATCAGCCCCAGCATTTT CASSQTILGNQPQHF
- 13 - TRBJ2-7 TRBV5-5 TGTGCCAGCAGCTTCTCCGGGGGTTCCGAGCAGTACTTC CASSFSGGSEQYF
few 15 TRBD1 TRBJ2-3 TRBV28 TGTGCCAGCAGTTTTGACAGGGGGCATGGGGATACGCAGTATTTT CASSFDRGHGDTQYF
once 15 - TRBJ2-7 TRBV6-1 TGTGCCAGCAGCCTGCTAGACCTCGGCCCTAATTTGCAGTACTTC CASSLLDLGPNLQYF
- 14 - TRBJ2-7 TRBV15 TGTGCCACCAGCAGAGATCCGGGGGCGTACGAGCAGTACTTC CATSRDPGAYEQYF
- 15 TRBD1 TRBJ1-1 TRBV9 TGTGCCAGCAGCCGTACAGGACAGGGTGGGACTGAAGCTTTCTTT CASSRTGQGGTEAFF
- 11 - TRBJ2-7 TRBV7-8 TGTGCCAGCAGCTTCGGGCGGGAGCAGTACTTC CASSFGREQYF
few 17 TRBD1 TRBJ1-4 TRBV7-9 TGTGCCAGCACGATTCGTGGCAGGGGGCCGCTTAATGAAAAACTGTTTTTT CASTIRGRGPLNEKLFF
- 14 - TRBJ1-5 TRBV18 TGTGCCAGCTCACCAGGACAGATGGGTCAGCCCCAGCATTTT CASSPGQMGQPQHF
- 14 - TRBJ1-2 TRBV10-2 TGCGCCAGCAGTGAGTCGAGAGGGAGGGGTGGCTACACCTTC CASSESRGRGGYTF
- 17 TRBD1 TRBJ1-5 TRBV29-1 TGCAGCGTTGGCGTTGGACAGGGAGTAACGAGCAATCAGCCCCAGCATTTT CSVGVGQGVTSNQPQHF
few 17 - TRBJ2-3 TRBV5-1 TGCGCCAGCAGCTTACTATTTTCAGGGAGCGGCACAGATACGCAGTATTTT CASSLLFSGSGTDTQYF
- 14 - TRBJ1-1 TRBV5-1 TGCGCCAGCAGCTTGGAGTTTTCAGGGACTGAAGCTTTCTTT CASSLEFSGTEAFF
few 16 - TRBJ2-2 TRBV18 TGTGCCAGCTCACCCCCCCTAGCGCTTGGCACCGGGGAGCTGTTTTTT CASSPPLALGTGELFF